These 31 T cell receptor beta chains were all obtained from the same sample, sequenced in a study of cytomegalovirus exposure and HLA in healthy donors. The study ran its PCR with 60 Vbeta and 13 Jbeta primers. Using immunoSEQ multiplex PCR, the repertoire was profiled, and TCRdb retains in-frame clones only, with some absent. The table lists about 170,000 clones. Sequencing was carried out using PBMCs. The receptors stem from a woman aged 55-69 years in good health and CMV-seronegative.

The chain employs TRBV27 and TRBJ1-5; 7 positions match TRBD1. With 5 bases clipped from V and 6 bases from J, the junction kept 10 bases outside the gene matches. CDR1 is MNHEY and CDR2 is SMNVEV in the germline V gene (reference sequence). The CDR3 consists of 15 residues. The DNA of the CDR3 is TGTGCCAGCAGTAGACAGGGTAGAGAGAGTCAGCCCCAGCATTTT. It translates to CASSRQGRESQPQHF.

The chain uses TRBV5-1 and TRBJ2-7, with TRBD2 matching over 11 bases. The CDR3 runs to 15 residues. After removal of 2 bases from V and 7 bases from J, the junction contained 8 bases not matched to a gene. CDR1 is SGHRS, CDR2 YFSETQ, per germline. The DNA of the CDR3 is TGCGCCAGCAGCTTTATAGCGGGAGGGCCGGGGGAGCAGTACTTC. Encoded protein: CASSFIAGGPGEQYF. The variable domain in full, with the rest retrieved from reference TRBV5-1 and TRBJ2-7, is KAGVTQTPRYLIKTRGQQVTLSCSPISGHRSVSWYQQTPGQGLQFLFEYFSETQRNKGNFPGRFSGRQFSNSRSEMNVSTLELGDSALYLCASSFIAGGPGEQYFGPGTRLTVT.

The CDR3 region is CASSLERGGLYEQYF. The CDR3 DNA is TGTGCCAGCAGCTTAGAGCGGGGGGGGCTTTACGAGCAGTACTTC. The chain links TRBV7-2 to TRBJ2-7; 10 bases line up with TRBD2. The CDR3 loop spans 15 amino acids. V dropped 1 base and J dropped 4; count of bases not matched to a gene: 4. Germline V CDR1 and CDR2: SGHTA, FQGNSA.

A remark on this clone: This sample also contains other DNA sequences that code for the same CDR3. The V call is TRBV18, the J call TRBJ1-1; D is possibly TRBD1 (6 bases). The germline V gene has CDR1 KGHSH and CDR2 LQKENI. Trimming removed 1 base from V and 3 bases from J, with 6 bases in between. This CDR3 contains 13 residues. CDR3 coding DNA: TGTGCCAGCTCACCACAGGGGGACACTGAAGCTTTCTTT. Translating it yields CASSPQGDTEAFF.

The chain employs TRBV4-3 and TRBJ2-7; D may be TRBD1 (6 bases). V lost 3 bases and J 3 bases, leaving 12 bases between the germline ends. Germline-derived CDR1 and CDR2 are LGHNA and YSLEER. The CDR3 contains 14 residues. As DNA, the CDR3 is TGCGCCAGCAGCCACAGGGGAGCAATCTACGAGCAGTACTTC. This gives the protein CASSHRGAIYEQYF.

The chain recombines TRBV7-9 with TRBJ1-1; D unresolved. CDR3 length: 11 residues. V was clipped by 5 bases and J by 10 bases, with 11 bases between them. Germline CDR1 SEHNR, CDR2 FQNEAQ (reference sequence). The DNA of the CDR3 is TGTGCCAGCAGCCCCTCCTGGGCAGCTTTCTTT. It specifies CASSPSWAAFF.

As regards this clone: Other DNA sequences of this sample code for an identical CDR3. This chain connects TRBV5-4 to TRBJ2-7; D gene uncertain. The germline CDR1 and CDR2 sequences are SGHNT and YYREEE (reference sequence). This CDR3 contains 13 residues. Trimming removed 6 bases from V and 6 bases from J, with 16 bases in between. CDR3 sequence: CASNAPGFREQYF. The CDR3 bases are TGTGCCAGCAACGCACCAGGCTTCCGCGAGCAGTACTTC.

The rearrangement links TRBV9 to TRBJ2-2; maybe TRBD2 (7 bases). The germline V gene has CDR1 SGDLS and CDR2 YYNGEE. This CDR3 has 16 residues. Trimming took off 4 bases at V and 5 bases at J, with 18 bases between the two ends. The CDR3 spells CASSSPGGALTGELFF. CDR3 in DNA: TGTGCCAGCAGCTCTCCGGGGGGCGCTCTGACCGGGGAGCTGTTTTTT.

The chain joins TRBV4-1 to TRBJ2-7, with 10 positions matching TRBD1. CDR1 is MGHRA and CDR2 is YSYEKL in the germline V gene. Germline trimming cut 5 bases from V and 0 bases from J; bases unmatched to any gene: 4. The CDR3 consists of 15 residues. CDR3 protein: CASSIRTGGSYEQYF. CDR3 DNA: TGCGCCAGCAGCATCCGGACAGGGGGCTCCTACGAGCAGTACTTC.

The chain combines TRBV4-2 with TRBJ2-7, with TRBD2 as a possible D gene (6 bases). The germline V gene has CDR1 LGHNA and CDR2 YNFKEQ. The V gene lost 4 bases and the J gene lost 3 bases, with 13 bases spanning the gap. The CDR3 contains 14 residues. The CDR3 DNA follows: TGTGCCAGCAGCCCCGGGGTAGCGGTCTACGAGCAGTACTTC. Translated, it gives CASSPGVAVYEQYF.

This chain joins TRBV9 and TRBJ2-1; 8 bases match TRBD2. Germline lookup yields CDR1 SGDLS and CDR2 YYNGEE. Losses at the gene ends were 0 bases for V and 3 bases for J; bases not matched to a gene: 2. The CDR3 loop spans 15 amino acids. CDR3 region: CASSVVGRGYNEQFF. The DNA of the CDR3 is TGTGCCAGCAGCGTAGTCGGGAGGGGCTACAATGAGCAGTTCTTC.

The V and J genes are TRBV2 and TRBJ1-1, with 9 positions matching TRBD1. Looked up from germline, CDR1 is SNHLY and CDR2 is FYNNEI. Trimming cost V 8 bases and J 8 bases; bases outside gene matches: 12. This CDR3 comprises 14 residues. CDR3 nucleotide sequence: TGTGCCAGCGGCCCAAGGACAGGGGTGGGGGAAGCTTTCTTT. It specifies CASGPRTGVGEAFF.

The chain couples TRBV5-1 to TRBJ2-7, with TRBD1 matching over 7 bases. The germline V gene has CDR1 SGHRS and CDR2 YFSETQ. The CDR3 totals 14 residues. The trim removed 5 bases at V and 5 bases at J, leaving 10 bases unmatched. CDR3 nucleotide sequence: TGCGCCAGCAGGGGTTTAACAGGGGTTCACGAGCAGTACTTC. This gives the protein CASRGLTGVHEQYF.

The V and J genes are TRBV7-3 and TRBJ1-5; D gene ambiguous. Germline V CDR1 and CDR2: SGHTA, FQGTGA. Trimming shortened V by 2 bases and J by 6 bases, and 8 bases separated the two germline ends. The CDR3 covers 13 residues. The CDR3 DNA sequence: TGTGCCAGCAGCTTAGGTTTCGGTCAGCCCCAGCATTTT. Its translation is CASSLGFGQPQHF. Complete variable domain (other parts from reference TRBV7-3 and TRBJ1-5): GAGVSQTPSNKVTEKGKYVELRCDPISGHTALYWYRQSLGQGPEFLIYFQGTGAADDSGLPNDRFFAVRPEGSVSTLKIQRTERGDSAVYLCASSLGFGQPQHFGDGTRLSIL.

The chain is built from TRBV2 and TRBJ1-2, with D possibly being TRBD1 (5 bases). Deletions cut 2 bases from V and 8 bases from J, with 9 bases between. Germline assignment: CDR1 SNHLY and CDR2 FYNNEI. This CDR3 comprises 12 residues. The CDR3 coding sequence is TGTGCCAGCAGTGAAAGGGGTCTCGGCTACACCTTC. It yields the protein CASSERGLGYTF.

V is TRBV25-1 and J is TRBJ2-5, with D perhaps TRBD1 (6 bases). The J call may be incorrect, as the DNA end agrees better with TRBJ2-7. Per germline, CDR1 MGHDK and CDR2 SYGVNS. The CDR3 covers 13 residues. The CDR3 loop is CASTRGGSYEQYF. The CDR3 DNA is TGTGCCAGCACCCGAGGGGGTTCCTACGAGCAGTACTTC.

The V and J genes are TRBV27 and TRBJ2-7; 7 bases align to TRBD2. The germline gives CDR1 MNHEY, CDR2 SMNVEV (reference sequence). With V trimmed by 6 bases and J by 2 bases, 7 bases remained unmatched. The CDR3 loop spans 14 amino acids. This chain's CDR3 is CASSPTSPTYEQYF. DNA for the CDR3: TGTGCCAGCAGCCCGACTAGCCCAACCTACGAGCAGTACTTC.

The chain uses TRBV4-1 and TRBJ2-5; 9 nucleotides agree with TRBD1. Germline V gene data show CDR1 as MGHRA and CDR2 as YSYEKL. This CDR3 is built from 14 residues. V lost 2 bases to trimming and J lost 3 bases; unmatched junction nucleotides: 1. CDR3 protein: CASSQRDREETQYF. The CDR3 DNA reads TGCGCCAGCAGCCAACGGGACAGGGAAGAGACCCAGTACTTC.

The V gene is TRBV27, the J gene TRBJ2-5; 7 nucleotides line up with TRBD2. V was pared by 6 bases and J by 4 bases, with 11 bases of the junction left unmatched. The CDR3 totals 15 residues. The germline V gene has CDR1 MNHEY and CDR2 SMNVEV (reference sequence). In nucleotides, the CDR3 is TGTGCCAGCAGGCGACTAGCATTGGGGGGAGAGACCCAGTACTTC. Protein sequence: CASRRLALGGETQYF.

V is TRBV5-5 and J is TRBJ1-4, with no clear D. This CDR3 comprises 14 residues. The germline V gene has CDR1 SGHKS and CDR2 YYEKEE (reference sequence). V was clipped by 4 bases and J by 3 bases, with 10 bases between them. CDR3 DNA: TGTGCCAGCAGCCCCAGGCTGGCTAATGAAAAACTGTTTTTT. Protein sequence: CASSPRLANEKLFF.

This chain uses TRBV6-6 with TRBJ1-5; possible D gene TRBD1, 5 bases. Germline CDR1 is MNHNY and CDR2 is SVGAGI (reference sequence). CDR3 length equals 15 residues. Trimming stripped 6 bases from V and 8 bases from J, with 20 bases between. The CDR3 reads CASSPGGVAIKPQHF. CDR3 DNA: TGTGCCAGCAGCCCGGGGGGGGTGGCAATCAAGCCCCAGCATTTT.

The gene calls are TRBV4-2 and TRBJ1-1, with D possibly being TRBD1 (6 bases). The CDR3 contains 18 residues. The germline V gene has CDR1 LGHNA and CDR2 YNFKEQ. V was shortened by 4 bases and J by 0 bases, with 21 bases between the two germline ends. CDR3 nucleotide sequence: TGTGCCAGCAGCCCTCTACCAGGTCTCAGGGGCTTGAACACTGAAGCTTTCTTT. Protein: CASSPLPGLRGLNTEAFF.

This chain uses TRBV10-3 with TRBJ2-3; 10 bases fit TRBD1. Germline V gene sequence: CDR1 ENHRY, CDR2 SYGVKD. Trimming took 7 bases from V and 2 from J; bases not matched to a gene: 6. This CDR3 contains 15 residues. CDR3 DNA sequence: TGTGCCATCAAGAAGGGACAGGGGTCCACAGATACGCAGTATTTT. It codes for CAIKKGQGSTDTQYF.

V is TRBV5-4 and J is TRBJ2-1, with 7 bases identical to TRBD1. The V gene end was trimmed by 0 bases and the J gene end by 4 bases; junction bases not matched to a gene: 7. Germline V gene lookup returns CDR1 SGHNT and CDR2 YYREEE (reference sequence). This CDR3 has 16 residues. CDR3: CASSLGPGQSYNEQFF. CDR3 DNA: TGTGCCAGCAGCTTGGGACCGGGACAGAGTTACAATGAGCAGTTCTTC.

The V and J genes are TRBV27 and TRBJ2-7, with D possibly TRBD1 on 6 matching bases. Germline V lookup: CDR1 MNHEY, CDR2 SMNVEV (reference sequence). The CDR3 is made up of 17 amino acids. V dropped 6 bases and J dropped 5 bases, with 26 bases sitting between them. The CDR3 sequence: CASSFSNLAGVNHEQYF. In DNA, the CDR3 is TGTGCCAGCAGCTTCTCAAATCTCGCAGGGGTCAACCACGAGCAGTACTTC.

V is TRBV2 and J is TRBJ1-1; D is possibly TRBD1 (6 bases). This CDR3 is built from 16 residues. V gave up 6 bases and J gave up 2 bases, with 19 bases separating them. Germline CDR1 is SNHLY and CDR2 is FYNNEI. CDR3: CASSSSSQGLNTEAFF. CDR3 DNA: TGTGCCAGCAGCTCCTCTTCCCAGGGGCTAAACACTGAAGCTTTCTTT.

Comments on this clone: It is unclear where the CDR3 begins or ends on the DNA, so no DNA is shown, and the CDR3 is as TCRdb lists it. The V call is TRBV19, the J call TRBJ2-1; whether TRBD2, the table's D call, matches the DNA was not checked. The CDR3 length is 16 residues, termini included. Looked up from germline, CDR1 is LNHDA and CDR2 is SQIVND (reference sequence). CDR3 sequence: CASTSGLAGVRNEQFF.

The V call is TRBV27, the J call TRBJ1-2; 9 positions match TRBD1. V was pared by 4 bases and J by 4 bases, with 7 bases of the junction left unmatched. CDR1 is MNHEY and CDR2 is SMNVEV in the germline V gene (reference sequence). The CDR3 runs to 15 residues. The chain's CDR3 is CASSSPGQGSYGYTF. In nucleotides, the CDR3 is TGTGCCAGCAGTTCCCCGGGACAGGGTAGCTATGGCTACACCTTC.

The chain has TRBV18 and TRBJ1-1, with TRBD1 as a possible D gene (6 bases). The CDR3 contains 15 residues. Germline values: CDR1 KGHSH, CDR2 LQKENI. V lost 3 bases, J lost 8 bases, and 19 bases lay in between. The DNA of the CDR3 is TGTGCCAGCTCACCGGGGGGGGGCTCTCGTGAGGAAGCTTTCTTT. This translates into CASSPGGGSREEAFF. Using reference TRBV18 and TRBJ1-1 for the parts outside the CDR3, the full variable domain is NAGVMQNPRHLVRRRGQEARLRCSPMKGHSHVYWYRQLPEEGLKFMVYLQKENIIDESGMPKERFSAEFPKEGPSILRIQQVVRGDSAAYFCASSPGGGSREEAFFGQGTRLTVV.

Turning to this clone: This sample includes further DNA sequences coding for the same CDR3. The rearrangement links TRBV25-1 to TRBJ1-1; perhaps TRBD1 as D (6 bases). The CDR3 runs to 13 residues. Germline V gene lookup returns CDR1 MGHDK and CDR2 SYGVNS. Deletions cut 3 bases from V and 4 bases from J, with 9 bases between. The CDR3 sequence is CASSERGSTEAFF. CDR3 coding DNA: TGTGCCAGCAGTGAGAGGGGGTCCACTGAAGCTTTCTTT.

The chain carries TRBV7-2 and TRBJ2-1; D is possibly TRBD1 (5 bases). CDR1 is SGHTA and CDR2 is FQGNSA in the germline V gene. The V and J ends lost 5 bases and 10 bases respectively, with 18 bases between them. The CDR3 has 14 amino acids. As DNA, the CDR3 is TGTGCCAGCAGCCCTACCCAACTACGGACAGAGCAGTTCTTC. Protein sequence: CASSPTQLRTEQFF.